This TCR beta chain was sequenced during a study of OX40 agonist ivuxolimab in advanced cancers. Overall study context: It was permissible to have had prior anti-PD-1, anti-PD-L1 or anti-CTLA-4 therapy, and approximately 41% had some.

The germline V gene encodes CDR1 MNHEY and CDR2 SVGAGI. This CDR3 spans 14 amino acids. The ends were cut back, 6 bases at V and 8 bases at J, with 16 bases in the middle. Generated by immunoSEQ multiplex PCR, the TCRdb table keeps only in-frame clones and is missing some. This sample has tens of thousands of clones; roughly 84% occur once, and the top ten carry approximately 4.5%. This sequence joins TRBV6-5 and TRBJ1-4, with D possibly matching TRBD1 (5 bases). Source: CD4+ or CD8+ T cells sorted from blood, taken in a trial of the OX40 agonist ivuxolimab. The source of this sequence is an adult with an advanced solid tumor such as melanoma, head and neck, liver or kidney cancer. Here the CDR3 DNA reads TGTGCCAGCAGGTCGCGGCAGGGTGGAGAAAAACTGTTTTTT. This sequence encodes CASRSRQGGEKLFF.